This T cell receptor beta chain was identified during a study of OX40 agonist ivuxolimab in advanced cancers. Across the whole study: The study treated patients with ivuxolimab, an agonistic anti-OX40 (CD134) antibody. Dose-escalation patients had hepatocellular carcinoma, melanoma, renal cell or head and neck cancer.

V lost 0 bases and J 6 bases, leaving 10 bases between the germline ends. Germline assignment: CDR1 SGDLS and CDR2 YYNGEE. This CDR3 region has 13 residues. Study results and limitations: Expanded clones belonging to CD8+ T cells outnumbered, on average, those of CD4+. Clonal expansion among partial responders at 0.1-3.0 mg/kg ranked near the lowest.

As for this clone: Its antigen is not known.

Profiled with immunoSEQ multiplex PCR; TCRdb holds only in-frame clones, not every one. This sample has 60,000 to 70,000 clones; roughly 88% occur once, and the top ten carry 1.5% to 2%. Specimen: CD4+ or CD8+ T cells sorted from blood, collected in a trial of the OX40 agonist ivuxolimab. This sequence originates from an adult with an advanced solid tumor such as melanoma, head and neck, liver or kidney cancer. The V gene is TRBV9, the J gene TRBJ2-7; either TRBD1 or TRBD2 may fit D (6 bases each). The CDR3 DNA follows: TGTGCCAGCAGCGTAGAACAGGGAGGCGAGCAGTACTTC. This codes for CASSVEQGGEQYF.